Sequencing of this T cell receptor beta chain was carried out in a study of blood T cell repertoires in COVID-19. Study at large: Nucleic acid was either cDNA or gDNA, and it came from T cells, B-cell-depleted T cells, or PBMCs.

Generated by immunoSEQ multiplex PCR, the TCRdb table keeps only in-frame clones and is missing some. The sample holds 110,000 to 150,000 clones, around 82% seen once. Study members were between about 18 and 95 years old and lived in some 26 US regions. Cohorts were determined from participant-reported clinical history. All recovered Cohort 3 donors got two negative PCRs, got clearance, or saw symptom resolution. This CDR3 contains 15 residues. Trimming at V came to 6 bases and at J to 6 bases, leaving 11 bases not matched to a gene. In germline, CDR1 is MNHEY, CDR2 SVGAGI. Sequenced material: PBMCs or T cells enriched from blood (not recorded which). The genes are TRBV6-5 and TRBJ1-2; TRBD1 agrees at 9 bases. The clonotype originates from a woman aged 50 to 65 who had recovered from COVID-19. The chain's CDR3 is CASRRTGAASNGYTF. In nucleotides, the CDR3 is TGTGCCAGCAGGCGGACAGGGGCCGCCTCTAATGGCTACACCTTC.